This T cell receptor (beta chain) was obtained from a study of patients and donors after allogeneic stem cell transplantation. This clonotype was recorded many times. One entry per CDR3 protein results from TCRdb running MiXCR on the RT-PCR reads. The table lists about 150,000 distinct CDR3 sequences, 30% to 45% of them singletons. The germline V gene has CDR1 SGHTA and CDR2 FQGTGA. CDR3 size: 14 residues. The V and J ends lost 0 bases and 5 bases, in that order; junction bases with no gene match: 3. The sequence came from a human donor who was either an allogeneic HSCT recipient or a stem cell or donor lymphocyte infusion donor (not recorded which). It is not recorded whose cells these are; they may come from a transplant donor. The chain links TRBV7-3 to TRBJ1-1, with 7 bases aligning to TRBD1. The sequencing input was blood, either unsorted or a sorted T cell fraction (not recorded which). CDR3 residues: CASSLTQGGTEAFF. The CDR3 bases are TGTGCCAGCAGCTTAACTCAGGGGGGAACTGAAGCTTTCTTT.